This is a list of T cell receptor beta chains from one sample in a study of cytomegalovirus exposure and HLA in healthy donors. The protocol was immunoSEQ multiplex PCR, while the TCRdb copy is restricted to in-frame clones and leaves out a portion. The table includes about 130,000 clones, about 90% detected once. What was sequenced was PBMCs. All receptors derive from a man aged 30 to 45 in good health and CMV-seronegative. CDR3s leave out the opening cysteine and the closing phenylalanine or tryptophan. Only part of the rows carry a size: once, few, many, or a class if the clone is expanded.

V	J	size	CDR3
TRBV7-9	TRBJ2-1	-	ASSPLLASTYNEQF
TRBV7-2	TRBJ2-7	-	ASSSGRNSYEQY
TRBV5-8	TRBJ1-5	-	ASSLYRGGFGQPQH
TRBV7-2	TRBJ2-7	few	ASSLGSYEQY
TRBV11-1	TRBJ2-4	-	ASSIGQGTNIQY
TRBV2	TRBJ2-7	-	AGCLGSTGSSYEQY
TRBV7-9	TRBJ2-1	-	ASSLAGGDHEQF
TRBV5-1	TRBJ1-4	-	ASSSGGDMGEKLF
TRBV7-9	TRBJ1-1	-	AAGGDGTEAF
TRBV4-3	TRBJ2-7	-	ASSLSTQVYEQY
TRBV7-8	TRBJ2-7	-	ASSSRGPYEQY
TRBV6-1	TRBJ1-1	-	ASSEVAGEAF
TRBV7-9	TRBJ1-1	few	ASSLAAQGDTEAF
TRBV27	TRBJ2-7	-	ASSPDRDRGYEQY
TRBV29-1	TRBJ1-5	-	SVSEGGQPQH
TRBV10-3	TRBJ1-2	-	AISEPGQGARGYT
TRBV6-4	TRBJ2-5	few	ASSDSPGETQY